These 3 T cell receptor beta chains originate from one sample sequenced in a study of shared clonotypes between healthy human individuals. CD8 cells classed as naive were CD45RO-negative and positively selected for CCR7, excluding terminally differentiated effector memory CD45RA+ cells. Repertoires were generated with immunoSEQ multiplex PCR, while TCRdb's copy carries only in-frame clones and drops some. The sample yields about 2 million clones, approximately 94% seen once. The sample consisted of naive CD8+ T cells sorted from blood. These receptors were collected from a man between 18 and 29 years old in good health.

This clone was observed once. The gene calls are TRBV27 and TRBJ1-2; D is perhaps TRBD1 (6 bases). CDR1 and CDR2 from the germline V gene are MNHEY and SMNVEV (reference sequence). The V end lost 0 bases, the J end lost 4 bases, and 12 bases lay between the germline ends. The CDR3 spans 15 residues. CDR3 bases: TGTGCCAGCAGTTTATCAGGGGGGGCTCTCTATGGCTACACCTTC. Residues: CASSLSGGALYGYTF.

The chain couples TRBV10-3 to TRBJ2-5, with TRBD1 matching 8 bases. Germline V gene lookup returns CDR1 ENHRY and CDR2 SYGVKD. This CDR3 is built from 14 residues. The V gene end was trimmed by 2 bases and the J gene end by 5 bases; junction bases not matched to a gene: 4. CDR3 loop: CAISEQGAWETQYF. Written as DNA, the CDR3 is TGTGCCATCAGTGAGCAGGGGGCTTGGGAGACCCAGTACTTC.

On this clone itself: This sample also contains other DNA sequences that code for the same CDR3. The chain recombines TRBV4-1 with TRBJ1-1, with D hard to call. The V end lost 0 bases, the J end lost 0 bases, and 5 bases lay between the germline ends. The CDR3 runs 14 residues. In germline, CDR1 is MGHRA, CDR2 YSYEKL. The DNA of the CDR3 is TGCGCCAGCAGCCAAGATCCCATGAACACTGAAGCTTTCTTT. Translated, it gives CASSQDPMNTEAFF.